A single sample gave rise to the 7 T cell receptor beta chains below, sequenced in a study of OX40 agonist ivuxolimab in advanced cancers. The data were produced by immunoSEQ multiplex PCR, yet TCRdb's version contains in-frame clones alone and is incomplete. The table has about 45,000 clones, roughly 88% seen once. The sample here was CD4+ or CD8+ T cells sorted from blood, taken in a trial of the OX40 agonist ivuxolimab. Source of these receptors: an adult with an advanced solid tumor such as melanoma, head and neck, liver or kidney cancer.

This clone was detected once. The chain employs TRBV6-1 and TRBJ1-1; D may be TRBD1 (6 bases). This CDR3 comprises 15 residues. Germline V gene lookup returns CDR1 MNHNS and CDR2 SASEGT. Trimming removed 4 bases at V and 1 base at J, with 13 bases between. The CDR3 protein is CASSVYREENTEAFF. CDR3 DNA: TGTGCCAGCAGTGTCTACAGGGAGGAGAACACTGAAGCTTTCTTT.

The CDR3 DNA sequence: TGTGCCAGCAGCTTTCGAGAGACCCAGTACTTC. This encodes CASSFRETQYF. The chain links TRBV11-2 to TRBJ2-5; D is unclear. The CDR3 loop spans 11 amino acids. Germline loops: CDR1 SGHAT, CDR2 FQNNGV. Trimming shortened V by 3 bases and J by 4 bases, and 3 bases separated the two germline ends.

The V and J genes are TRBV4-2 and TRBJ1-2, with 7 bases matching TRBD1. The V segment lost 1 base and the J segment 3 bases; nucleotides outside the gene matches: 2. CDR1 is LGHNA and CDR2 is YNFKEQ in the germline V gene. The CDR3 contains 14 residues. The CDR3 sequence: CASSQAGTDYGYTF. Written as DNA, the CDR3 is TGTGCCAGCAGCCAAGCCGGGACAGACTATGGCTACACCTTC.

This sequence joins TRBV19 and TRBJ2-2; TRBD2 might be the D (6 bases). V lost 4 bases, J lost 6 bases, and 12 bases lay in between. CDR1 is LNHDA, CDR2 SQIVND, per germline (reference sequence). The CDR3 is 14 amino acids. The DNA for the CDR3 is TGTGCCAGTAGTACGCCGACTAGGCCCGGGGAGCTGTTTTTT. Protein product: CASSTPTRPGELFF.

The chain recombines TRBV7-2 with TRBJ2-2; no clear D gene. Per germline, CDR1 SGHTA and CDR2 FQGNSA. V was cut by 1 base and J by 5 bases, with 8 bases left in between. CDR3 length equals 14 residues. The CDR3 region has the DNA TGTGCCAGCAGCTTAGTGTCCCTTACCGGGGAGCTGTTTTTT. It specifies CASSLVSLTGELFF.

This chain uses TRBV4-1 with TRBJ1-2; a weak D match, TRBD1 (5 bases). The V gene lost 0 bases and the J gene lost 4 bases, with 12 bases spanning the gap. Germline values: CDR1 MGHRA, CDR2 YSYEKL. CDR3 size: 15 residues. The CDR3 reads CASSQEAQGSYGYTF. The CDR3 region has the DNA TGCGCCAGCAGCCAAGAGGCCCAGGGCAGCTATGGCTACACCTTC.

The V and J genes are TRBV13 and TRBJ2-2; no clear D gene. This CDR3 contains 13 residues. Trimming removed 5 bases from V and 7 bases from J, with 11 bases in between. Germline loops: CDR1 PRHDT, CDR2 FYEKMQ (reference sequence). CDR3 DNA: TGTGCCAGCAGCCCAAATCGGGTCGGGGAGCTGTTTTTT. It is translated as CASSPNRVGELFF.